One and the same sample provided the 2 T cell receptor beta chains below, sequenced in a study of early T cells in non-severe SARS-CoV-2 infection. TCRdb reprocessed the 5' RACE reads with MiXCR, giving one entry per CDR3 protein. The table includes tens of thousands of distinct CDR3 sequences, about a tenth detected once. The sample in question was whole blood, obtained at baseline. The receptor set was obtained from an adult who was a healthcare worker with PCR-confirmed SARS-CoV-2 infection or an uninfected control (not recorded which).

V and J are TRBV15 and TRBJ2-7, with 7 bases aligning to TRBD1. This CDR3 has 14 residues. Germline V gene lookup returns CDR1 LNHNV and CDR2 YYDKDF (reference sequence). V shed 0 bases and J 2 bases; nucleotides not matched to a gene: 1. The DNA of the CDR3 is TGTGCCACCAGCAGAGACAGGGGGACCTACGAGCAGTACTTC. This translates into CATSRDRGTYEQYF. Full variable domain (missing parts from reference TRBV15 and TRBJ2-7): DAMVIQNPRYQVTQFGKPVTLSCSQTLNHNVMYWYQQKSSQAPKLLFHYYDKDFNNEADTPDNFQSRRPNTSFCFLDIRSPGLGDTAMYLCATSRDRGTYEQYFGPGTRLTVT.

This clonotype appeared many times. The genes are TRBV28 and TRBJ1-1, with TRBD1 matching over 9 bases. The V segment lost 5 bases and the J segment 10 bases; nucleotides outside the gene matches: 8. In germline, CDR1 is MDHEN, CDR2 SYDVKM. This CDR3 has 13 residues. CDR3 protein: CASSTGGLPPAFF. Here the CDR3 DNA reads TGTGCCAGCAGTACAGGGGGCTTACCCCCAGCTTTCTTT.